The 30 T cell receptor beta chains presented below share a single source sample, sequenced in a study of early T cells in non-severe SARS-CoV-2 infection. TCRdb used MiXCR to reprocess the 5' RACE reads, holding one entry per CDR3 protein. The table has tens of thousands of distinct CDR3 sequences, more than 10% seen once. The material sequenced was whole blood. The receptors here all came from an adult who was a healthcare worker with PCR-confirmed SARS-CoV-2 infection or an uninfected control (not recorded which).

This clonotype was observed many times. The chain joins TRBV29-1 to TRBJ1-5; the D is unclear. Germline V gene sequence: CDR1 SQVTM, CDR2 ANQGSEA. The CDR3 totals 13 residues. The V end was cut by 4 bases, the J end by 5 bases, with 12 bases between. CDR3: CSVVVDGDQPQHF. The CDR3 nucleotides read TGCAGCGTTGTGGTAGACGGAGATCAGCCCCAGCATTTT.

This chain joins TRBV7-2 and TRBJ2-3; 9 positions agree with TRBD1. The length of the CDR3 is 16 residues. CDR1 is SGHTA and CDR2 is FQGNSA in the germline V gene. The V gene end was trimmed by 6 bases and the J gene end by 1 base; junction bases not matched to a gene: 8. CDR3 nucleotide sequence: TGTGCCAGCAGTCGACAGGGGGGTTCAGGCACAGATACGCAGTATTTT. This gives the protein CASSRQGGSGTDTQYF.

The chain carries TRBV5-4 and TRBJ2-5; 11 nucleotides align to TRBD2. The CDR3 loop spans 17 amino acids. After removal of 7 bases from V and 2 bases from J, the junction contained 13 bases not matched to a gene. Germline-derived CDR1 and CDR2 are SGHNT and YYREEE (reference sequence). CDR3 region: CASGENPGLAAQETQYF. The CDR3, as DNA: TGTGCCAGCGGGGAAAACCCGGGACTAGCGGCACAAGAGACCCAGTACTTC.

This clonotype was picked up many times. An end of the junction does not agree with germline; a read error may underlie this. The chain combines TRBV7-7 with TRBJ2-7; D not resolved. The CDR3 has 12 amino acids. Germline-derived CDR1 and CDR2 are SSHAT and FNYEAQ (reference sequence). The CDR3 protein is CASSPDGYEQYF. DNA for the CDR3: TGTGCTAGCAGCCCCGACGGCTACGAGCAGTACTTC.

This clonotype has ten or more counts. V usage is TRBV4-2 and J usage is TRBJ2-1, with TRBD1 as a possible D gene (5 bases). Trimming took off 0 bases at V and 4 bases at J, with 10 bases between the two ends. Germline values: CDR1 LGHNA, CDR2 YNFKEQ. This CDR3 has 15 residues. The CDR3 here is CASSQDADTYNEQFF. CDR3 coding DNA: TGTGCCAGCAGCCAAGATGCGGACACATACAATGAGCAGTTCTTC.

This clonotype appeared many times. J is TRBJ1-5 and V is TRBV6-6; 9 bases map to TRBD1. The germline CDR1 and CDR2 sequences are MNHNY and SVGAGI (reference sequence). J was trimmed by 5 bases and V by 7 bases; bases with no gene match: 15. The CDR3 runs 17 residues. Here the CDR3 reads CASNPPRDRVLDQPQHF. Written as DNA, the CDR3 is TGTGCCAGCAATCCACCGAGGGACAGGGTATTGGATCAGCCCCAGCATTTT.

This clonotype was picked up many times. The chain couples TRBV6-2 or TRBV6-3 to TRBJ2-4; 7 bases match TRBD2. Germline trimming cut 6 bases from V and 8 bases from J; bases unmatched to any gene: 13. In germline, CDR1 is MNHEY, CDR2 SVGEGT. This CDR3 contains 15 residues. The CDR3 region has the DNA TGTGCCAGCAGGGGCACCGGGACTATGGCTCACATTCAGTACTTC. This sequence encodes CASRGTGTMAHIQYF.

The V and J genes are TRBV29-1 and TRBJ2-1; possible D gene TRBD1, 5 bases. Per the germline V gene, CDR1 is SQVTM and CDR2 is ANQGSEA. The CDR3 runs 12 residues. Deletions cut 8 bases from V and 7 bases from J, with 15 bases between. CDR3 in DNA: TGCAGCATCAGGACAAACCATAATGAGCAGTTCTTC. This translates into CSIRTNHNEQFF.

This clonotype was observed a few times. This chain uses TRBV10-1 with TRBJ2-3; no reliable D call. Trimming removed 6 bases from V and 3 bases from J, with 13 bases in between. This CDR3 comprises 14 residues. Germline CDR1 WNHNN, CDR2 SYGVQD (reference sequence). Written as DNA, the CDR3 is TGCGCCAGCAGCGAAAACCCGGTGACAGATACGCAGTATTTT. As protein: CASSENPVTDTQYF.

This clonotype came up many times. This sequence joins TRBV5-1 and TRBJ1-2, with a weak D call TRBD1 (6 bases). Germline V gives CDR1 SGHRS, CDR2 YFSETQ. The CDR3 contains 15 residues. With 4 bases removed from V and 4 bases from J, the gap between germline ends came to 17 bases. The CDR3 DNA reads as TGCGCCAGCAGCCTCGCACGAGGGGGTATCTATGGCTACACCTTC. This sequence encodes CASSLARGGIYGYTF. Together with reference TRBV5-1 and TRBJ1-2, the CDR3 gives the full variable domain: KAGVTQTPRYLIKTRGQQVTLSCSPISGHRSVSWYQQTPGQGLQFLFEYFSETQRNKGNFPGRFSGRQFSNSRSEMNVSTLELGDSALYLCASSLARGGIYGYTFGSGTRLTVV.

In this sample, this clonotype turned up a few times. V is TRBV7-9 and J is TRBJ1-3, with TRBD1 matching over 7 bases. The CDR3 length is 14 residues. Germline V gives CDR1 SEHNR, CDR2 FQNEAQ (reference sequence). J lost 5 bases, V lost 4 bases, and 5 bases had no gene match. The CDR3 loop reads CASSWDRGRNTIYF. The CDR3 DNA is TGTGCCAGCAGCTGGGACAGAGGCAGAAACACCATATATTTT.

Concerning this clonotype: A much larger clone is a single base away; this may be a read error. This chain uses TRBV12-3 or TRBV12-4 with TRBJ2-3, with D tentatively TRBD2 (5 bases). This CDR3 has 13 amino acids. DNA for the CDR3: TGTGCCAGCAGTTTCGGGAACACAGATACGCAGTGTTTT. Its translation is CASSFGNTDTQCF.

This clonotype was recorded only once. This sequence joins TRBV29-1 and TRBJ2-7; possibly TRBD1 for D (5 bases). Germline V gene lookup returns CDR1 SQVTM and CDR2 ANQGSEA. The CDR3 contains 13 residues. Trimming took 6 bases from V and 5 from J, leaving 17 bases between them. The CDR3 spells CSVDTWQGDEQYF. CDR3 DNA sequence: TGCAGCGTCGATACATGGCAAGGGGACGAGCAGTACTTC.

This clonotype has a handful of counts. The V and J genes are TRBV29-1 and TRBJ2-5, with D uncertain. V was clipped by 3 bases and J by 2 bases, with 10 bases between them. CDR1 is SQVTM, CDR2 ANQGSEA, per germline. CDR3 length equals 13 residues. CDR3 bases: TGCAGCGTTGATCGTGGGGTGCAAGAGACCCAGTACTTC. Translating gives CSVDRGVQETQYF.

This clonotype was picked up many times. The rearrangement joins TRBV4-3 to TRBJ1-1; the D is unclear. CDR3 length equals 16 residues. Germline assignment: CDR1 LGHNA and CDR2 YSLEER. V dropped 6 bases and J dropped 1 base, with 18 bases sitting between them. The CDR3 DNA follows: TGCGCCAGCAGTCCCCGGGCCCCGCCCGCGAACACTGAAGCTTTCTTT. Its translation is CASSPRAPPANTEAFF.

About this clonotype itself: A read error is possible here, since a much larger clone lies one base away. This rearrangement joins TRBV28 to TRBJ1-2, with D uncertain. V was trimmed by 4 bases and J by 2 bases, leaving 5 bases between them. Germline loops: CDR1 MDHEN, CDR2 SYDVKM. The CDR3 covers 12 residues. The CDR3 DNA sequence: TGTGCCAGCAGTTGGAGGAACTATGGCTACACCTTC. Protein sequence: CASSWRNYGYTF.

This clonotype was recorded many times. The J gene is TRBJ1-5, the V gene TRBV6-1, with D possibly matching TRBD1 (6 bases). Trimming removed 7 bases from V and 7 bases from J, with 17 bases in between. Per germline, CDR1 MNHNS and CDR2 SASEGT. The length of the CDR3 is 14 residues. The CDR3 DNA follows: TGTGCCAGCAACACAGGGTCGGGGATCCAGCCCCAGCATTTT. It translates to CASNTGSGIQPQHF.

This clonotype was observed a handful of times. This chain links TRBV28 with TRBJ1-1, with D uncertain. The V end lost 6 bases, the J end lost 5 bases, and 10 bases lay between the germline ends. The CDR3 is made up of 12 amino acids. Germline V gene data show CDR1 as MDHEN and CDR2 as SYDVKM. The CDR3 protein is CASRALGTEAFF. In DNA form, the CDR3 reads TGTGCCAGCAGGGCTTTAGGAACTGAAGCTTTCTTT.

Only a few counts were recorded for this clonotype. The chain links TRBV7-9 to TRBJ2-7; weak D call: TRBD1 (5 bases). This CDR3 comprises 11 residues. Per the germline V gene, CDR1 is SEHNR and CDR2 is FQNEAQ (reference sequence). Trimming stripped 8 bases from V and 5 bases from J, with 10 bases between. The DNA for the CDR3 is TGTGCCAGCGGTTGGGGCCACGAGCAGTACTTC. Encoded protein: CASGWGHEQYF. The whole variable domain, remainder taken from reference TRBV7-9 and TRBJ2-7, is DTGVSQNPRHKITKRGQNVTFRCDPISEHNRLYWYRQTLGQGPEFLTYFQNEAQLEKSRLLSDRFSAERPKGSFSTLEIQRTEQGDSAMYLCASGWGHEQYFGPGTRLTVT.

The chain has TRBV4-2 and TRBJ1-2; 10 positions agree with TRBD1. The CDR3 loop spans 13 amino acids. Germline values: CDR1 LGHNA, CDR2 YNFKEQ. With V trimmed by 6 bases and J by 7 bases, 5 bases remained unmatched. CDR3 loop: CASSDRGLGGYTF. CDR3 in DNA: TGTGCCAGCAGTGACAGGGGGCTTGGTGGCTACACCTTC.

This clonotype turned up a few times. V and J are TRBV7-3 and TRBJ2-5, with 7 bases aligning to TRBD1. The length of the CDR3 is 13 residues. Germline CDR1 and CDR2: SGHTA and FQGTGA. V was clipped by 5 bases and J by 2 bases; unmatched bases: 2. The CDR3 DNA reads as TGTGCCAGCAGCCGGGACAGACAAGAGACCCAGTACTTC. It specifies CASSRDRQETQYF.

This clonotype was detected only a few times. CDR3 region: CASSERTADTIYF. The CDR3 DNA follows: TGTGCCAGCAGTGAAAGGACCGCGGACACCATATATTTT. The chain employs TRBV2 and TRBJ1-3, with D hard to call. The length of the CDR3 is 13 residues. V lost 2 bases and J 8 bases, leaving 10 bases between the germline ends. Germline V gene lookup returns CDR1 SNHLY and CDR2 FYNNEI.

The rearrangement uses TRBV7-9 and TRBJ1-2, with a tentative D call TRBD1 (6 bases). CDR1 is SEHNR, CDR2 FQNEAQ, per germline (reference sequence). The germline V and J ends were trimmed by 0 bases and 4 bases, with 9 bases remaining between them. CDR3 length equals 14 residues. The CDR3 DNA sequence: TGTGCCAGCAGCTTAGCGGGGGCCTCCTATGGCTACACCTTC. Protein: CASSLAGASYGYTF.

V and J are TRBV5-6 and TRBJ2-1; 8 bases fit TRBD1. From germline, CDR1 is SGHDT and CDR2 YYEEEE. J gave up 6 bases and V 0 bases, and 2 bases lay outside the gene matches. The CDR3 has 14 amino acids. The CDR3 region is CASSLGGQANEQFF. DNA of the CDR3: TGTGCCAGCAGCTTGGGGGGACAGGCCAATGAGCAGTTCTTC.

Only a few counts were recorded for this clonotype. This chain uses TRBV6-2 or TRBV6-3 with TRBJ2-3; TRBD2 aligns across 14 bases. This CDR3 region has 16 residues. Trimming cost V 4 bases and J 5 bases; bases outside gene matches: 5. Germline assignment: CDR1 MNHEY and CDR2 SVGEGT. CDR3 coding DNA: TGTGCCAGCAGTTCCGGACTAGCGGGGGGACTAGATACGCAGTATTTT. Translating it yields CASSSGLAGGLDTQYF.

This clonotype was found many times. The chain couples TRBV6-2 or TRBV6-3 to TRBJ2-7, with D possibly TRBD1 on 6 matching bases. The germline V gene has CDR1 MNHEY and CDR2 SVGEGT. V lost 2 bases to trimming and J lost 5 bases, with 13 bases between them. This CDR3 comprises 14 residues. CDR3 nucleotides: TGTGCCAGCAGTTACGGAACAGGGTCCCACGAGCAGTACTTC. It specifies CASSYGTGSHEQYF.

Ten or more counts support this clonotype. This chain links TRBV9 with TRBJ2-7; 8 bases line up with TRBD2. The CDR3 sequence is 18 residues long. Germline V gene data show CDR1 as SGDLS and CDR2 as YYNGEE. J was trimmed by 1 base and V by 0 bases; bases with no gene match: 12. CDR3 in amino acids: CASSVDVAGSPTSYEQYF. The CDR3 DNA reads as TGTGCCAGCAGCGTAGATGTAGCGGGGAGCCCCACTTCCTACGAGCAGTACTTC.

As concerns this clonotype: The junction and the germline gene differ at one end; a read error may be behind it. The V call is TRBV6-5, the J call TRBJ2-7, with TRBD2 matching over 11 bases. CDR1 is MNHEY and CDR2 is SVGAGI in the germline V gene. This CDR3 is built from 15 residues. CDR3 nucleotides: TGTGCCAGCAGTTACGGGACTAGCGGAGCCTACGGGCAGTACTTC. This translates into CASSYGTSGAYGQYF.

The chain is built from TRBV27 and TRBJ2-7; D is undetermined. The CDR3 is 13 amino acids. Trimming took off 2 bases at V and 2 bases at J, with 7 bases between the two ends. Germline loops: CDR1 MNHEY, CDR2 SMNVEV (reference sequence). The CDR3 DNA reads TGTGCCAGCAGTTTAGGAAGGACCTACGAGCAGTACTTC. This codes for CASSLGRTYEQYF.

In its sample, this clonotype was seen a few times. The genes are TRBV20-1 and TRBJ2-3; 9 positions match TRBD2. Germline lookup yields CDR1 DFQATT and CDR2 SNEGSKA (reference sequence). Trimming took 3 bases from V and 4 from J; bases not matched to a gene: 8. CDR3 length: 15 amino acids. The DNA for the CDR3 is TGCAGTGCTAGCGGGATAGCGGGAGTGCCAGATACGCAGTATTTT. Its protein product is CSASGIAGVPDTQYF.